The clone carrying this TCR beta chain was counted between two and nine times. Antigen unknown. Primed by a sample-barcoded 5' primer and a J-beta primer mix, a second PCR proceeded for about 6 to 12 cycles. TCRdb reprocessed the 5' RACE reads via MiXCR and lists one record per CDR3 protein. The sample includes about 650,000 distinct CDR3 sequences, about 30% of them seen just once. Those donating, healthy Caucasian individuals from Russia, were aged about 6 to 100. Extraction of total RNA produced a minimum of 6 micrograms from each sample. These data come from a study of blood T cells in healthy people across ages. Study findings and constraints: Naive CD4+ cell counts and diversity both ran higher in long-lived than in aged donors. Unsorted PBMC input precluded a conclusive naive versus antigen-experienced comparison.

The CDR3 consists of 12 residues. Germline V gene sequence: CDR1 DFQATT, CDR2 SNEGSKA (reference sequence). V dropped 5 bases and J dropped 7 bases, with 12 bases sitting between them. The TCR originated in a woman of 80 years or more in good health. The rearrangement uses TRBV20-1 and TRBJ2-4; TRBD1 is a possible D gene (5 bases). Sequencing was done on a sample of blood. This CDR3 reads CSAGDRNNIQYF. CDR3 DNA sequence: TGCAGTGCTGGCGACAGAAACAACATTCAGTACTTC.